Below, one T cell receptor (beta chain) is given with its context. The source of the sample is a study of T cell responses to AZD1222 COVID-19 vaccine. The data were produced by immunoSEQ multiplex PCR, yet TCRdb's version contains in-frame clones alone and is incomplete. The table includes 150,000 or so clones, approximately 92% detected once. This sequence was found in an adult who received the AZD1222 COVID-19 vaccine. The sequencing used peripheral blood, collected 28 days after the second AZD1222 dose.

CDR3 coding DNA: TGTGCCAGCAGCCCAGGACTAGCGGAGACCTACGAGCAGTACTTC. Translating it yields CASSPGLAETYEQYF. The chain has TRBV7-2 and TRBJ2-7; TRBD2 aligns across 10 bases. In germline, CDR1 is SGHTA, CDR2 FQGNSA. This CDR3 spans 15 amino acids. J gave up 2 bases and V 5 bases, and 6 bases lay outside the gene matches.